These 31 T cell receptor beta chains originate from one sample sequenced in a study of cytomegalovirus exposure and HLA in healthy donors (dated by TCRdb to about 2017). The method was the immunoSEQ multiplex PCR assay. A mixture of 60 forward primers for TCR Vbeta segments and 13 reverse primers for TCR Jbeta segments was used in the multiplex PCR. In TCRdb, the immuneACCESS table is reduced to in-frame sequences with V and J assigned. These tables do not hold every clone; where another copy was compared, an unresolved V gene accounts for under half, and the others remain unexplained. The sample data list just under 95,000 clones, and 65% to 85% of these were observed just once. Clones ranked in the top ten supply about 1.2% of the sample. The sample taken for sequencing was PBMCs. These receptors were obtained from a girl aged 2 to 9 in good health and CMV-seropositive.

The chain recombines TRBV6-5 with TRBJ1-2; TRBD1 is a possible D gene (5 bases). Trimming cost V 6 bases and J 1 base, with 9 bases left between them. The CDR3 consists of 13 residues. In germline, CDR1 is MNHEY, CDR2 SVGAGI. The chain's CDR3 is CASRAGGNYGYTF. The CDR3 DNA follows: TGTGCCAGCAGGGCGGGGGGTAACTATGGCTACACCTTC.

V gene TRBV9 combines with J gene TRBJ2-5; D possibly corresponds to TRBD1 (5 bases). The CDR3 contains 11 residues. Between the trimmed V and J ends, which lost 3 bases and 5 bases, there was a span of 5 bases. CDR1 is SGDLS and CDR2 is YYNGEE in the germline V gene. In DNA, the CDR3 is TGTGCCAGCAGCGAGGGGGAGACCCAGTACTTC. Protein sequence: CASSEGETQYF.

V is TRBV9 and J is TRBJ1-5; TRBD1 aligns across 10 bases. The CDR3 is 15 amino acids. Germline V gene lookup returns CDR1 SGDLS and CDR2 YYNGEE. With V trimmed by 2 bases and J by 6 bases, 5 bases remained unmatched. CDR3 amino acids: CASSVGQGGGQPQHF. CDR3 bases: TGTGCCAGCAGCGTCGGACAGGGGGGAGGTCAGCCCCAGCATTTT.

V and J are TRBV7-2 and TRBJ1-5, with no clear D. Trimming shortened V by 0 bases and J by 1 base, and 19 bases separated the two germline ends. Germline loops: CDR1 SGHTA, CDR2 FQGNSA. This CDR3 spans 19 amino acids. This CDR3 is CASSLALPGPRRSNQPQHF. As DNA, the CDR3 is TGTGCCAGCAGCTTAGCGTTGCCGGGTCCACGAAGGAGCAATCAGCCCCAGCATTTT.

This rearrangement joins TRBV27 to TRBJ1-1; D gene unclear. Trimming stripped 11 bases from V and 2 bases from J, with 9 bases between. The V gene's germline CDR1 is MNHEY and CDR2 SMNVEV (reference sequence). The CDR3 runs to 11 residues. CDR3: CACRGNTEAFF. CDR3 sequence (DNA): TGTGCCTGCCGAGGAAACACTGAAGCTTTCTTT.

This clone has only a few counts. The chain employs TRBV11-2 and TRBJ1-1, with 7 bases matching TRBD1. This CDR3 has 15 residues. Trimming removed 5 bases from V and 0 bases from J; junction bases left unmatched: 6. Germline V gene sequence: CDR1 SGHAT, CDR2 FQNNGV. In nucleotides, the CDR3 is TGTGCCAGCAGCCCCAGGGGGTTCGTGAACACTGAAGCTTTCTTT. Amino acid sequence: CASSPRGFVNTEAFF.

CDR3 protein: CALARQGARETQYF. CDR3 sequence (DNA): TGTGCCTTAGCTCGGCAGGGGGCGCGGGAGACCCAGTACTTC. The chain recombines TRBV30 with TRBJ2-5, with 8 bases identical to TRBD1. V dropped 7 bases and J dropped 5; count of bases not matched to a gene: 12. CDR1 and CDR2 from the germline V gene are GTSNPN and SVGIG (reference sequence). CDR3 length: 14 amino acids.

This clone was recorded once. Different DNA sequences within this sample yield the same CDR3. The chain uses TRBV29-1 and TRBJ1-1, with a possible D match to TRBD1 (6 bases). The germline CDR1 and CDR2 sequences are SQVTM and ANQGSEA. This CDR3 has 13 residues. The V end was cut by 7 bases, the J end by 1 base, with 13 bases between. CDR3 region: CSASGQRNTEAFF. CDR3 sequence (DNA): TGCAGCGCATCGGGACAAAGGAACACTGAAGCTTTCTTT.

The V call is TRBV2, the J call TRBJ1-1; no definite D call. Germline-derived CDR1 and CDR2 are SNHLY and FYNNEI. V lost 6 bases to trimming and J lost 6 bases, with 2 bases between them. This CDR3 has 9 amino acids. The CDR3 protein is CASSAEAFF. DNA for the CDR3: TGTGCCAGCAGCGCTGAAGCTTTCTTT.

This clone was seen only once. The chain is built from TRBV19 and TRBJ1-2, with 8 bases fitting TRBD1. The CDR3 length is 14 residues. V lost 6 bases and J lost 7; bases outside the gene matches: 10. The germline V gene encodes CDR1 LNHDA and CDR2 SQIVND (reference sequence). CDR3 in DNA: TGTGCCAGTAGCGATAAATGGACAGGGCGTGGCTACACCTTC. This sequence encodes CASSDKWTGRGYTF. The full variable domain, completed using reference TRBV19 and TRBJ1-2, is DGGITQSPKYLFRKEGQNVTLSCEQNLNHDAMYWYRQDPGQGLRLIYYSQIVNDFQKGDIAEGYSVSREKKESFPLTVTSAQKNPTAFYLCASSDKWTGRGYTFGSGTRLTVV.

CDR3 sequence (DNA): TGTGCCTGGAGTGTCACATTGCGCAGCGATGAGCAGTTCTTC. Translating it yields CAWSVTLRSDEQFF. V gene TRBV30 combines with J gene TRBJ2-1; D remains ambiguous. The CDR3 runs 14 residues. CDR1 and CDR2 (germline): GTSNPN, SVGIG (reference sequence). Trimming left V 0 bases short and J 8 bases short, with 14 bases between. Full variable domain (remainder filled in from reference TRBV30 and TRBJ2-1): SQTIHQWPATLVQPVGSPLSLECTVEGTSNPNLYWYRQAAGRGLQLLFYSVGIGQISSEVPQNLSASRPQDRQFILSSKKLLLSDSGFYLCAWSVTLRSDEQFFGPGTRLTVL.

This chain uses TRBV30 with TRBJ2-5; tentative D call: TRBD2 (6 bases). The closer fit of TRBJ2-7 to the DNA end suggests the J call may be wrong. The germline CDR1 and CDR2 sequences are GTSNPN and SVGIG (reference sequence). The CDR3 consists of 11 residues. The CDR3 reads CAWGRGDEQYF. In nucleotides, the CDR3 is TGTGCCTGGGGGCGGGGAGACGAGCAGTACTTC.

The chain carries TRBV28 and TRBJ1-1, with D possibly TRBD1 on 6 matching bases. This CDR3 region has 15 residues. The V and J ends lost 2 bases and 1 base respectively, with 11 bases between them. Germline loops: CDR1 MDHEN, CDR2 SYDVKM. As DNA, the CDR3 is TGTGCCAGCAGTTTACCGGGACAAAGGAACACTGAAGCTTTCTTT. Translation gives CASSLPGQRNTEAFF.

V and J are TRBV7-6 and TRBJ2-7, with a possible D match to TRBD2 (6 bases). V dropped 4 bases and J dropped 4 bases, with 17 bases sitting between them. This CDR3 has 15 amino acids. Germline values: CDR1 SGHVS, CDR2 FNYEAQ. The DNA for the CDR3 is TGTGCCAGCAGCTCAATTCTAGCGTGGGGATACGAGCAGTACTTC. Its translation: CASSSILAWGYEQYF. Full variable domain (missing parts from reference TRBV7-6 and TRBJ2-7): GAGVSQSPRYKVTKRGQDVALRCDPISGHVSLYWYRQALGQGPEFLTYFNYEAQQDKSGLPNDRFSAERPEGSISTLTIQRTEQRDSAMYRCASSSILAWGYEQYFGPGTRLTVT.

This rearrangement joins TRBV28 to TRBJ2-7; D ambiguous. This CDR3 comprises 14 residues. V was shortened by 4 bases and J by 2 bases, with 12 bases between the two germline ends. Germline V gene data show CDR1 as MDHEN and CDR2 as SYDVKM. CDR3 coding DNA: TGTGCCAGCAGTTCTCCTCCGCGGCCCTACGAGCAGTACTTC. Translation gives CASSSPPRPYEQYF.

The chain has TRBV29-1 and TRBJ2-7; tentative D call: TRBD1 (6 bases). Germline V CDR1 and CDR2: SQVTM, ANQGSEA. The length of the CDR3 is 13 residues. The V and J ends lost 7 bases and 4 bases respectively, with 17 bases between them. The CDR3 sequence is CSARGLREYEQYF. CDR3 bases: TGCAGCGCCAGGGGCCTGAGGGAATACGAGCAGTACTTC.

This clone was found once. V gene TRBV27 combines with J gene TRBJ2-1; no firm D call. The CDR3 length is 14 residues. Germline lookup yields CDR1 MNHEY and CDR2 SMNVEV (reference sequence). Trimming left V 2 bases short and J 1 base short, with 6 bases between. The CDR3 sequence is CASSLQDSYNEQFF. In DNA, the CDR3 is TGTGCCAGCAGTTTACAGGATTCCTACAATGAGCAGTTCTTC.

This clone was seen more than once but under ten times. The chain couples TRBV30 to TRBJ2-2; a possible D gene is TRBD2 (5 bases). V was trimmed by 2 bases and J by 1 base, leaving 11 bases between them. The CDR3 spans 15 residues. Per germline, CDR1 GTSNPN and CDR2 SVGIG (reference sequence). CDR3 nucleotide sequence: TGTGCCTGGAGTCGGACTCTCAAGAACACCGGGGAGCTGTTTTTT. Protein: CAWSRTLKNTGELFF.

This clone was counted once. J is TRBJ1-5 and V is TRBV5-5, with D possibly TRBD1 on 6 matching bases. This CDR3 has 18 amino acids. V lost 4 bases to trimming and J lost 3 bases, with 23 bases between them. Germline V gene sequence: CDR1 SGHKS, CDR2 YYEKEE (reference sequence). The CDR3: CASSGGGLQGRVNQPQHF. The CDR3 coding sequence is TGTGCCAGCAGCGGGGGGGGCCTGCAGGGCAGGGTCAATCAGCCCCAGCATTTT.

The rearrangement links TRBV28 to TRBJ2-5; 10 bases are a match to TRBD1. Per the germline V gene, CDR1 is MDHEN and CDR2 is SYDVKM. This CDR3 spans 14 amino acids. Trimming took 6 bases from V and 4 from J; bases not matched to a gene: 5. CDR3 DNA sequence: TGTGCCAGCAGGCCCGACAGGGGGCCAGAGACCCAGTACTTC. Residues: CASRPDRGPETQYF.

This chain joins TRBV4-3 and TRBJ1-2; 9 bases map to TRBD1. The germline V gene has CDR1 LGHNA and CDR2 YSLEER. The junction had 9 bases not matched to a gene; V was cut back by 0 bases and J by 4 bases. The CDR3 runs to 17 residues. The DNA of the CDR3 is TGCGCCAGCAGCCAAGAACCTTACGGACAGGGGCCCTATGGCTACACCTTC. Protein: CASSQEPYGQGPYGYTF.

The chain couples TRBV13 to TRBJ1-1; 7 bases are shared with TRBD1. Looked up from germline, CDR1 is PRHDT and CDR2 is FYEKMQ (reference sequence). CDR3 length: 14 amino acids. V lost 6 bases, J lost 0 bases, and 4 bases stayed unmatched. The CDR3 bases are TGTGCCAGCAGTAGACAGGGAGTGAACACTGAAGCTTTCTTT. It encodes CASSRQGVNTEAFF.

J is TRBJ2-1 and V is TRBV11-3, with TRBD2 matching 10 bases. The V gene's germline CDR1 is SGHNT and CDR2 YENEEA. CDR3 length equals 16 residues. V was clipped by 0 bases and J by 5 bases; unmatched bases: 4. CDR3 in amino acids: CASSLEGTSVNNEQFF. The CDR3 DNA follows: TGTGCCAGCAGCTTAGAAGGGACTAGCGTGAACAATGAGCAGTTCTTC.

This clone was recorded only once. This chain connects TRBV27 to TRBJ2-5, with 8 bases that match TRBD2. The germline V gene encodes CDR1 MNHEY and CDR2 SMNVEV (reference sequence). The CDR3 loop spans 15 amino acids. V was clipped by 2 bases and J by 5 bases; unmatched bases: 7. The CDR3 nucleotides are TGTGCCAGCAGTTTAATAGCGGAGCGGGGGGAGACCCAGTACTTC. It encodes CASSLIAERGETQYF.

The chain has TRBV9 and TRBJ2-2; 9 nucleotides align to TRBD2. Looked up from germline, CDR1 is SGDLS and CDR2 is YYNGEE. Trimming removed 7 bases from V and 7 bases from J; junction bases left unmatched: 8. This CDR3 has 14 amino acids. CDR3 sequence reads: CASSAGGMNGELFF. The CDR3 nucleotides are TGTGCCAGCTCAGCGGGAGGAATGAACGGGGAGCTGTTTTTT.

This clone was recorded once. V is TRBV11-2 and J is TRBJ2-7; 7 bases are shared with TRBD2. With 1 base clipped from V and 0 bases from J, the junction kept 3 bases outside the gene matches. CDR1 SGHAT and CDR2 FQNNGV come from the germline V gene. This CDR3 spans 15 amino acids. CDR3 bases: TGTGCCAGCAGCTTAGGAGGGAGGGCCTCCTACGAGCAGTACTTC. This sequence encodes CASSLGGRASYEQYF.

Note on this clone: The sample contains more than one DNA sequence encoding this CDR3. V and J are TRBV28 and TRBJ2-7; D gene ambiguous. V lost 9 bases, J lost 2 bases, and 8 bases lay in between. CDR3 length: 11 residues. CDR1 MDHEN and CDR2 SYDVKM come from the germline V gene. The CDR3 here is CASSQAYEQYF. CDR3 nucleotide sequence: TGTGCCAGTAGTCAGGCCTACGAGCAGTACTTC.

This clone was counted a few times. The V and J genes are TRBV5-1 and TRBJ2-1; 10 bases fit TRBD2. This CDR3 contains 14 residues. Germline loops: CDR1 SGHRS, CDR2 YFSETQ. With V trimmed by 9 bases and J by 5 bases, 8 bases remained unmatched. As DNA, the CDR3 is TGCGCCACGGGATGGACTAGCGGTAACAATGAGCAGTTCTTC. Translation: CATGWTSGNNEQFF.

V and J are TRBV10-2 and TRBJ2-3; D gene uncertain. The CDR3 loop spans 17 amino acids. V shed 8 bases and J shed 5 bases, with 26 bases lying between them. Germline V lookup: CDR1 WSHSY, CDR2 SAAADI. Written as DNA, the CDR3 is TGCGCCAGCCGGAAAAAACTGCAGAGCGATCTGGGAGATACGCAGTATTTT. As protein: CASRKKLQSDLGDTQYF.

The chain joins TRBV29-1 to TRBJ2-4; the D is unclear. The CDR3 extends over 10 amino acids. Germline CDR1 reads SQVTM; CDR2 reads ANQGSEA. V gave up 7 bases and J gave up 9 bases, with 10 bases separating them. The CDR3 spells CSAHASIQYF. CDR3 coding DNA: TGCAGCGCACACGCCTCCATTCAGTACTTC.

This rearrangement joins TRBV7-9 to TRBJ2-1; 7 bases agree with TRBD1. The CDR3 runs 15 residues. Unmatched junction bases numbered 5, after V lost 2 bases and J lost 4 bases. In germline, CDR1 is SEHNR, CDR2 FQNEAQ (reference sequence). For the CDR3, the DNA is TGTGCCAGCAGCTTACAGGGGGTAAGGTACAATGAGCAGTTCTTC. Encoded protein: CASSLQGVRYNEQFF.